This T cell receptor (beta chain) originates from a study of T cell responses to AZD1222 COVID-19 vaccine. For this clone: What it binds is not known.

The data were produced by immunoSEQ multiplex PCR, yet TCRdb's version contains in-frame clones alone and is incomplete. The data show about 66,000 clones, 75% to 95% seen once. Findings and limits, study-wide: Among vaccine-associated CD4 TCRs, coverage spanned spike, with dominance at 160-218 and 743-854. Two AZD1222 doses significantly raised spike-specific TCR breadth and depth over controls.

The CDR3 runs 15 residues. Germline-derived CDR1 and CDR2 are SNHLY and FYNNEI. With 4 bases removed from V and 0 bases from J, the gap between germline ends came to 9 bases. The chain couples TRBV2 to TRBJ2-2; D gene uncertain. The sample was peripheral blood, taken 28 days after the second dose of the MenACWY control vaccine. This receptor was obtained from an adult who received the MenACWY meningococcal vaccine as a control. CDR3 sequence (DNA): TGTGCCAGCAGTGCGGGCTACGCGAACACCGGGGAGCTGTTTTTT. It translates to CASSAGYANTGELFF.